This TCR beta chain was observed in a study of response to subunit inactivated influenza vaccine. Study-wide results and limits: A suggestion made by the authors is that each seasonal influenza vaccination recruits few new T cells.

TCRdb reanalysed the RT-PCR reads using MiXCR and keeps one entry per CDR3 protein. The profile shows under 800,000 distinct CDR3 sequences, approximately 14% of them singletons. The CDR3 is 12 amino acids. The germline CDR1 and CDR2 sequences are SNHLY and FYNNEI. The V end lost 6 bases, the J end lost 8 bases, and 13 bases lay between the germline ends. This clonotype was detected a few times. Its antigen remains unidentified. This chain connects TRBV2 to TRBJ1-1, with D perhaps matching TRBD1 (5 bases). The sequence came from a man aged 50 to 59 who received an inactivated influenza vaccine. This sample comprised PBMCs from blood, obtained approximately 15 days before vaccination. CDR3 DNA sequence: TGTGCCAGCAGGGTCAGGGCAAGAGAAGCTTTCTTT. Amino acids: CASRVRAREAFF.